What follows are 30 T cell receptor beta chains derived from one specimen sequenced in a study of cytomegalovirus exposure and HLA in healthy donors. Primers included in the PCR were 60 Vbeta and 13 Jbeta primers. Measured with immunoSEQ multiplex PCR; TCRdb has only the in-frame clones, and not every one. Here the sample spans some 200,000 clones, approximately 80% being singletons. The specimen was PBMCs. The source of these receptors is a man aged 35 to 55 in good health and CMV-seronegative.

The chain uses TRBV5-6 and TRBJ2-1; 9 bases are shared with TRBD2. Trimming removed 3 bases from V and 5 bases from J; junction bases left unmatched: 9. The CDR3 loop spans 16 amino acids. Germline V lookup: CDR1 SGHDT, CDR2 YYEEEE. CDR3 protein: CASSYLAAGGHNEQFF. CDR3 in DNA: TGTGCCAGCAGCTACTTAGCAGCGGGGGGCCACAATGAGCAGTTCTTC.

The genes are TRBV28 and TRBJ1-2; D gene unclear. In germline, CDR1 is MDHEN, CDR2 SYDVKM. This CDR3 has 12 amino acids. With 2 bases removed from V and 9 bases from J, the gap between germline ends came to 10 bases. CDR3 DNA: TGTGCCAGCAGTTTAACAGTCCAACGCTACACCTTC. This gives the protein CASSLTVQRYTF.

The rearrangement joins TRBV11-3 to TRBJ2-3; D is ambiguous. The CDR3 sequence is 13 residues long. V gave up 0 bases and J gave up 5 bases, with 6 bases separating them. In germline, CDR1 is SGHNT, CDR2 YENEEA. CDR3 region: CASSLDLGDTQYF. In nucleotides, the CDR3 is TGTGCCAGCAGCTTAGATCTAGGAGATACGCAGTATTTT.

This chain uses TRBV7-2 with TRBJ2-4; tentatively, D is TRBD1 (5 bases). The CDR3 runs 18 residues. Trimming took off 5 bases at V and 0 bases at J, with 20 bases between the two ends. CDR1 and CDR2 from the germline V gene are SGHTA and FQGNSA. The CDR3 DNA reads TGTGCCAGCAGCGCAAGTACAGGTGTACGCGTAGCCAAAAACATTCAGTACTTC. Amino acid sequence: CASSASTGVRVAKNIQYF.

This rearrangement joins TRBV28 to TRBJ2-7, with TRBD1 as a possible D gene (6 bases). The V gene lost 3 bases and the J gene lost 2 bases, with 14 bases spanning the gap. This CDR3 contains 15 residues. Per germline, CDR1 MDHEN and CDR2 SYDVKM. The CDR3 is CASSFMIGQTYEQYF. CDR3 coding DNA: TGTGCCAGCAGTTTTATGATAGGACAGACCTACGAGCAGTACTTC.

V gene TRBV28 combines with J gene TRBJ1-2; D might be TRBD1 (6 bases). Trimming took 5 bases from V and 8 from J, leaving 15 bases between them. CDR3 length: 13 residues. Looked up from germline, CDR1 is MDHEN and CDR2 is SYDVKM. The CDR3 spells CASSVRDRSGYTF. CDR3 bases: TGTGCCAGCAGTGTGAGAGACAGGAGCGGCTACACCTTC.

This sequence joins TRBV30 and TRBJ2-5; D not certain. Between the trimmed V and J ends, which lost 1 base and 5 bases, there was a span of 8 bases. Per germline, CDR1 GTSNPN and CDR2 SVGIG (reference sequence). The CDR3 is 12 amino acids. The CDR3 loop is CAWSAGGETQYF. In nucleotides, the CDR3 is TGTGCCTGGAGTGCGGGTGGGGAGACCCAGTACTTC.

This rearrangement joins TRBV6-6 to TRBJ2-2; 12 nucleotides line up with TRBD2. J lost 5 bases, V lost 6 bases, and 1 base had no gene match. The CDR3 spans 14 residues. Per germline, CDR1 MNHNY and CDR2 SVGAGI (reference sequence). CDR3 in amino acids: CASSGLAGTGELFF. The CDR3 DNA reads as TGTGCCAGCAGCGGACTAGCGGGAACCGGGGAGCTGTTTTTT.

This chain connects TRBV11-2 to TRBJ1-5, with D unclear. V was cut by 1 base and J by 0 bases, with 7 bases left in between. The CDR3 spans 15 residues. Germline CDR1 is SGHAT and CDR2 is FQNNGV. CDR3 in amino acids: CASSLGGNSNQPQHF. Here the CDR3 DNA reads TGTGCCAGCAGCTTAGGAGGGAATAGCAATCAGCCCCAGCATTTT.

The chain recombines TRBV9 with TRBJ2-1; 10 positions match TRBD1. The CDR3 runs 15 residues. Germline loops: CDR1 SGDLS, CDR2 YYNGEE. V trimming: 4 bases; J trimming: 7 bases; junction bases outside the gene matches: 8. The DNA of the CDR3 is TGTGCCAGCAGCCGACAGGGGGCCCTGTGGAATGAGCAGTTCTTC. Its protein is CASSRQGALWNEQFF.

The chain employs TRBV4-1 and TRBJ2-1, with 7 bases that match TRBD2. The CDR3 contains 15 residues. Losses at the gene ends were 0 bases for V and 7 bases for J; bases not matched to a gene: 6. Germline V gene sequence: CDR1 MGHRA, CDR2 YSYEKL. CDR3 residues: CASSQDLAALNEQFF. For the CDR3, the DNA is TGCGCCAGCAGCCAAGATCTAGCGGCCCTTAATGAGCAGTTCTTC.

The chain couples TRBV13 to TRBJ1-2; the D is unclear. V gave up 2 bases and J gave up 7 bases, with 14 bases separating them. Per the germline V gene, CDR1 is PRHDT and CDR2 is FYEKMQ (reference sequence). The CDR3 loop spans 14 amino acids. The CDR3 coding sequence is TGTGCCAGCAGCTTACGGTCTGAGTCGTTTGGCTACACCTTC. This encodes CASSLRSESFGYTF. Full variable domain (missing parts from reference TRBV13 and TRBJ1-2): AAGVIQSPRHLIKEKRETATLKCYPIPRHDTVYWYQQGPGQDPQFLISFYEKMQSDKGSIPDRFSAQQFSDYHSELNMSSLELGDSALYFCASSLRSESFGYTFGSGTRLTVV.

A remark on this clone: A read error may account for a junction end that differs from germline. V is TRBV7-9 and J is TRBJ1-2; D remains ambiguous. This CDR3 has 12 amino acids. Per germline, CDR1 SEHNR and CDR2 FQNEAQ (reference sequence). CDR3: CSSSLGGYGYTF. The CDR3 coding sequence is TGTTCCAGCAGCTTAGGAGGTTATGGCTACACCTTC.

The J gene is TRBJ2-7, the V gene TRBV10-1, with a weak D call TRBD1 (6 bases). Germline V gene sequence: CDR1 WNHNN, CDR2 SYGVQD (reference sequence). The CDR3 loop spans 13 amino acids. Trimming cost V 5 bases and J 3 bases, with 11 bases left between them. CDR3 amino acids: CASSRDTYYEQYF. DNA of the CDR3: TGCGCCAGCAGTCGGGACACCTACTACGAGCAGTACTTC.

The chain couples TRBV29-1 to TRBJ2-5; the match to TRBD1 covers 9 bases. The ends lost 7 bases at V and 4 bases at J; junction bases unmatched: 7. The CDR3 is 13 residues long. Germline CDR1 is SQVTM and CDR2 is ANQGSEA. The CDR3 DNA reads as TGCAGCGGCGACAGGGGGAGCCGAGAGACCCAGTACTTC. Translated, it gives CSGDRGSRETQYF.

This chain uses TRBV9 with TRBJ2-3; 10 nucleotides align to TRBD2. This CDR3 is 18 amino acids long. Germline lookup yields CDR1 SGDLS and CDR2 YYNGEE. Trimming at V came to 4 bases and at J to 5 bases, leaving 16 bases not matched to a gene. CDR3 loop: CASSTGPLPGLALDTQYF. CDR3 nucleotide sequence: TGTGCCAGCAGCACGGGCCCTCTACCGGGACTAGCGTTAGATACGCAGTATTTT. The whole variable domain, remainder taken from reference TRBV9 and TRBJ2-3, is DSGVTQTPKHLITATGQRVTLRCSPRSGDLSVYWYQQSLDQGLQFLIQYYNGEERAKGNILERFSAQQFPDLHSELNLSSLELGDSALYFCASSTGPLPGLALDTQYFGPGTRLTVL.

J is TRBJ2-2 and V is TRBV18; D remains ambiguous. V was cut by 0 bases and J by 4 bases, with 6 bases left in between. The CDR3 sequence is 14 residues long. The germline gives CDR1 KGHSH, CDR2 LQKENI. The CDR3 region has the DNA TGTGCCAGCTCACCACCCCCGGGCACCGGGGAGCTGTTTTTT. Translating it yields CASSPPPGTGELFF.

J is TRBJ2-3 and V is TRBV4-3, with D possibly being TRBD2 (5 bases). Germline V gene data show CDR1 as LGHNA and CDR2 as YSLEER. The ends were cut back, 0 bases at V and 1 base at J, with 14 bases in the middle. The CDR3 runs to 17 residues. The CDR3 sequence is CASSQDLLYGGTDTQYF. The CDR3, as DNA: TGCGCCAGCAGCCAAGATCTATTATACGGGGGCACAGATACGCAGTATTTT.

This chain joins TRBV5-1 and TRBJ2-5; D might be TRBD1 (6 bases). Trimming removed 4 bases from V and 1 base from J, with 14 bases in between. CDR1 and CDR2 from the germline V gene are SGHRS and YFSETQ. The length of the CDR3 is 15 residues. CDR3: CASSPTNRVQETQYF. CDR3 DNA sequence: TGCGCCAGCAGCCCTACGAACAGGGTCCAAGAGACCCAGTACTTC.

The V and J genes are TRBV2 and TRBJ2-3, with D unclear. The germline V gene has CDR1 SNHLY and CDR2 FYNNEI. The CDR3 runs 15 residues. Trimming took off 2 bases at V and 0 bases at J, with 9 bases between the two ends. CDR3 loop: CASSEFRFSTDTQYF. CDR3 sequence (DNA): TGTGCCAGCAGTGAATTCAGATTTAGCACAGATACGCAGTATTTT.

The genes are TRBV5-1 and TRBJ2-3; D may be TRBD1 (5 bases). The CDR3 contains 15 residues. Looked up from germline, CDR1 is SGHRS and CDR2 is YFSETQ. Trimming pared 2 bases from V and 0 bases from J, leaving 10 bases between. The CDR3 DNA follows: TGCGCCAGCAGCTTCGGACACGCTAGCACAGATACGCAGTATTTT. Residues: CASSFGHASTDTQYF.

V and J are TRBV28 and TRBJ1-6, with D hard to call. The CDR3 covers 17 residues. From germline, CDR1 is MDHEN and CDR2 SYDVKM. The V end was cut by 8 bases, the J end by 0 bases, with 17 bases between. CDR3 loop: CASFGLQRSSYNSPLHF. CDR3 nucleotide sequence: TGTGCCAGCTTTGGACTCCAAAGAAGCTCCTATAATTCACCCCTCCACTTT.

This sequence joins TRBV6-5 and TRBJ1-4, with a tentative D call TRBD1 (6 bases). The germline gives CDR1 MNHEY, CDR2 SVGAGI. V gave up 2 bases and J gave up 12 bases, with 13 bases separating them. This CDR3 contains 13 residues. The CDR3 DNA is TGTGCCAGCAGTTACGGGACGGGGGGCCAACTGTTTTTT. It is translated as CASSYGTGGQLFF.

This chain links TRBV19 with TRBJ1-2; D not resolved. The CDR3 is 14 amino acids. V shed 4 bases and J shed 8 bases, with 17 bases lying between them. CDR1 is LNHDA and CDR2 is SQIVND in the germline V gene (reference sequence). This chain's CDR3 is CASSTGRRLQGYTF. The CDR3 DNA reads TGTGCCAGTAGTACGGGCAGGAGGCTGCAGGGCTACACCTTC.

The gene calls are TRBV7-2 and TRBJ2-3, with D hard to call. V lost 3 bases, J lost 0 bases, and 10 bases lay in between. Germline V gene data show CDR1 as SGHTA and CDR2 as FQGNSA. This CDR3 comprises 15 residues. CDR3 sequence reads: CASSFSSLSTDTQYF. The CDR3, as DNA: TGTGCCAGCAGCTTTTCTAGTCTAAGCACAGATACGCAGTATTTT.

The chain couples TRBV15 to TRBJ2-7; 7 bases match TRBD1. Per germline, CDR1 LNHNV and CDR2 YYDKDF (reference sequence). V lost 6 bases to trimming and J lost 2 bases; unmatched junction nucleotides: 4. The CDR3 runs 13 residues. Written as DNA, the CDR3 is TGTGCCACCAGAGACGGACAGGCCTACGAGCAGTACTTC. The encoded protein is CATRDGQAYEQYF.

V is TRBV18 and J is TRBJ2-7; D possibly corresponds to TRBD1 (7 bases). Looked up from germline, CDR1 is KGHSH and CDR2 is LQKENI. Trimming pared 3 bases from V and 2 bases from J, leaving 11 bases between. The CDR3 spans 14 residues. The CDR3 loop is CASSPTGRTYEQYF. As DNA, the CDR3 is TGTGCCAGCTCACCGACAGGGAGGACCTACGAGCAGTACTTC.

V gene TRBV6-5 combines with J gene TRBJ2-5; D unclear. The CDR3 runs 14 residues. Trimming shortened V by 2 bases and J by 5 bases, and 12 bases separated the two germline ends. Germline V lookup: CDR1 MNHEY, CDR2 SVGAGI. The CDR3 here is CASSYDGLSETQYF. The DNA of the CDR3 is TGTGCCAGCAGTTACGACGGGTTATCGGAGACCCAGTACTTC.

The V gene is TRBV5-6, the J gene TRBJ1-2; D unclear. The CDR3 extends over 13 amino acids. Germline CDR1 and CDR2: SGHDT and YYEEEE. Trimming pared 4 bases from V and 4 bases from J, leaving 11 bases between. CDR3 sequence (DNA): TGTGCCAGCAGCGGAGGTGGGCTCTATGGCTACACCTTC. Encoded protein: CASSGGGLYGYTF.

The chain employs TRBV6-1 and TRBJ2-5; 11 positions match TRBD2. The CDR3 covers 15 residues. The germline V gene encodes CDR1 MNHNS and CDR2 SASEGT. J was trimmed by 1 base and V by 6 bases; bases with no gene match: 4. CDR3 loop: CASSVAGGFQETQYF. CDR3 sequence (DNA): TGTGCCAGCAGCGTAGCGGGAGGGTTCCAAGAGACCCAGTACTTC.